This TCR beta chain originates from a study of T cells expressing NK-cell markers. Whole-study results and caveats: There remained a lack of clarity about HCMV specificity of expanded NKG2C+ T cell clones. These same clonotypes (in four donors) also led the CD3+CD56-NKG2C+ fraction.

Germline loops: CDR1 MNHEY, CDR2 SVGAGI. The CDR3 is made up of 15 amino acids. As regards this clonotype: Its antigen is currently unknown.

Reprocessing the 5' RACE reads, TCRdb reports a single entry for every CDR3 protein and omits DNA. Here the sample table reports around 21,000 distinct CDR3 sequences. This chain connects TRBV6-5 to TRBJ2-3; TCRdb's D gene call, TRBD2, goes unchecked for lack of DNA. Sequencing was done on a sample of blood T cells: a sorted CD56 or NKG2C T cell subset, CD4+ or CD8+ T cells, or bulk PBMC T cells (not recorded which). The receptor's source is a man aged 18-70 years in good health. Here the CDR3 reads CASSLTRGGTDTQYF.